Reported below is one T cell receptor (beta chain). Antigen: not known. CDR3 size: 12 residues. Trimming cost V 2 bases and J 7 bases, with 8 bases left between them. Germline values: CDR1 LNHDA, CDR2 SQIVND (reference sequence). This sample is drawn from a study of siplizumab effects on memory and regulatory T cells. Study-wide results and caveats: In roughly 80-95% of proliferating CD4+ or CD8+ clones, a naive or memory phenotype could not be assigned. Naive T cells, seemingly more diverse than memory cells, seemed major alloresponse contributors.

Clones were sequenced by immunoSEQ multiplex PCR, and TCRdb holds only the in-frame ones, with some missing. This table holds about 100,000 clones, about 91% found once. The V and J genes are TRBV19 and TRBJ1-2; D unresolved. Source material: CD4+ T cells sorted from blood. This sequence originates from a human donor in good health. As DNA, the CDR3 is TGTGCCAGTAGTATACAGGCGGGTGGCTACACCTTC. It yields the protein CASSIQAGGYTF.